The 22 T cell receptor beta chains below come from one sample, sequenced in a study of blood T cell repertoires in COVID-19. Generated by immunoSEQ multiplex PCR, the TCRdb table keeps only in-frame clones and is missing some. The data show about 190,000 clones, roughly 87% seen once. Sequencing used peripheral blood. The receptors shown here come from a woman in her sixties with COVID-19, enrolled during active disease.

This chain's CDR3 is CASSYSSGRRREKLFF. CDR3 coding DNA: TGTGCCAGCAGTTACTCGAGTGGCAGACGGAGAGAAAAACTGTTTTTT. This chain joins TRBV6-5 and TRBJ1-4, with D unclear. The germline V gene has CDR1 MNHEY and CDR2 SVGAGI. V shed 0 bases and J shed 8 bases, with 16 bases lying between them. This CDR3 is 16 amino acids long.

The gene calls are TRBV5-1 and TRBJ2-6, with 7 bases identical to TRBD1. The CDR3 loop spans 17 amino acids. Per germline, CDR1 SGHRS and CDR2 YFSETQ. The ends lost 4 bases at V and 0 bases at J; junction bases unmatched: 7. The CDR3 nucleotides read TGCGCCAGCAGCCCGACAGGGTCCAACTCTGGGGCCAACGTCCTGACTTTC. Translated: CASSPTGSNSGANVLTF. The whole variable domain, filled in from reference TRBV5-1 and TRBJ2-6, reads KAGVTQTPRYLIKTRGQQVTLSCSPISGHRSVSWYQQTPGQGLQFLFEYFSETQRNKGNFPGRFSGRQFSNSRSEMNVSTLELGDSALYLCASSPTGSNSGANVLTFGAGSRLTVL.

The genes are TRBV7-2 and TRBJ2-1, with 7 bases identical to TRBD2. The length of the CDR3 is 14 residues. V lost 5 bases, J lost 8 bases, and 9 bases stayed unmatched. From germline, CDR1 is SGHTA and CDR2 FQGNSA. The CDR3 region has the DNA TGTGCCAGCAGCCCAACTAGCGTTGCCTATGAGCAGTTCTTC. This gives the protein CASSPTSVAYEQFF.

J is TRBJ1-6 and V is TRBV6-1; D unclear. Per the germline V gene, CDR1 is MNHNS and CDR2 is SASEGT. Trimming removed 4 bases from V and 5 bases from J, with 18 bases in between. The CDR3 runs to 17 residues. CDR3 DNA: TGTGCCAGCAGTGTGGGTAAAGGGCGGGCGGATAATTCACCCCTCCACTTT. This sequence encodes CASSVGKGRADNSPLHF.

V usage is TRBV6-5 and J usage is TRBJ1-5, with a possible D match to TRBD1 (5 bases). This CDR3 has 14 residues. V was shortened by 4 bases and J by 3 bases, with 10 bases between the two germline ends. Germline lookup yields CDR1 MNHEY and CDR2 SVGAGI. In DNA form, the CDR3 reads TGTGCCAGCAGTTCAGGGTCATCCAATCAGCCCCAGCATTTT. It is translated as CASSSGSSNQPQHF.

This chain links TRBV5-3 with TRBJ1-6; 8 bases fit TRBD1. TRBV5-3 is an open reading frame whose function is uncertain. CDR3 length: 19 residues. V shed 4 bases, J shed 0 bases, and the junction held 12 bases outside the gene matches. This CDR3 is CARSPPSGQGLSYNSPLHF. The CDR3 nucleotides read TGTGCCAGAAGCCCGCCCAGCGGACAGGGACTCTCCTATAATTCACCCCTCCACTTT.

This chain links TRBV7-6 with TRBJ2-1; 7 nucleotides line up with TRBD2. The V gene end was trimmed by 7 bases and the J gene end by 5 bases; junction bases not matched to a gene: 11. The CDR3 has 15 amino acids. Germline V CDR1 and CDR2: SGHVS, FNYEAQ. The CDR3 sequence is CASTLRALADNEQFF. The DNA for the CDR3 is TGTGCCAGCACCCTGAGGGCCCTAGCGGACAATGAGCAGTTCTTC.

The count of this clone is one. The gene calls are TRBV20-1 and TRBJ1-2; TRBD1 might be the D (5 bases). CDR1 DFQATT and CDR2 SNEGSKA come from the germline V gene (reference sequence). The CDR3 extends over 13 amino acids. V gave up 3 bases and J gave up 10 bases, with 18 bases separating them. CDR3 sequence (DNA): TGCAGTGCTAGTAAGGTCCAGGGTGTGGACTACACCTTC. Protein product: CSASKVQGVDYTF.

In this sample, this clone turned up a few times. The chain couples TRBV2 to TRBJ2-7; D gene unclear. The V gene's germline CDR1 is SNHLY and CDR2 FYNNEI. The V end lost 8 bases, the J end lost 3 bases, and 11 bases lay between the germline ends. The CDR3 runs to 12 residues. The DNA of the CDR3 is TGTGCCAGCGGAGCGCAAGACTACGAGCAGTACGTC. Its protein product is CASGAQDYEQYV.

V is TRBV7-2 and J is TRBJ2-7; D is unresolved. The germline CDR1 and CDR2 sequences are SGHTA and FQGNSA. The CDR3 has 15 amino acids. V lost 6 bases and J 5 bases, leaving 20 bases between the germline ends. CDR3 protein: CASSSTPRRMDEQYF. The CDR3 coding sequence is TGTGCCAGCAGTTCAACCCCACGGCGGATGGACGAGCAGTACTTC.

The chain employs TRBV11-2 and TRBJ1-1, with a weak D call TRBD1 (5 bases). V dropped 3 bases and J dropped 4 bases, with 9 bases sitting between them. Germline CDR1 and CDR2: SGHAT and FQNNGV. This CDR3 spans 13 amino acids. CDR3 sequence: CASSFQGPTEAFF. In nucleotides, the CDR3 is TGTGCCAGCAGCTTCCAGGGTCCCACTGAAGCTTTCTTT.

This clone appeared once. The J gene is TRBJ2-5, the V gene TRBV4-1, with 10 bases aligning to TRBD2. This CDR3 has 16 amino acids. CDR1 is MGHRA and CDR2 is YSYEKL in the germline V gene. V gave up 1 base and J gave up 5 bases; unmatched junction bases: 7. CDR3 DNA sequence: TGCGCCAGCAGCCAAGGTCAGCGGGAGGGCCTCGAGACCCAGTACTTC. Translated, it gives CASSQGQREGLETQYF.

The chain joins TRBV3-1 (or the pseudogene TRBV3-2) to TRBJ1-2; D uncertain. Germline CDR1 and CDR2: LGHDT and YNNKEL (reference sequence). This CDR3 has 14 amino acids. The V end was cut by 1 base, the J end by 1 base, with 7 bases between. CDR3 sequence: CASSQALYNYGYTF. DNA of the CDR3: TGTGCCAGCAGCCAAGCACTCTATAACTATGGCTACACCTTC.

V and J are TRBV28 and TRBJ2-3, with D possibly matching TRBD1 (6 bases). This CDR3 comprises 12 residues. Germline V gene data show CDR1 as MDHEN and CDR2 as SYDVKM. The V end was cut by 8 bases, the J end by 4 bases, with 10 bases between. CDR3 amino acids: CASRDNPDTQYF. DNA for the CDR3: TGTGCCAGCCGGGACAACCCAGATACGCAGTATTTT.

As for this clone: Germline and junction disagree at one end, which may indicate a read error. Different DNA sequences within this sample yield the same CDR3. This sequence joins TRBV3-1 (or the pseudogene TRBV3-2) and TRBJ1-1; D is undetermined. CDR1 is LGHDT, CDR2 YNNKEL, per germline (reference sequence). This CDR3 spans 15 amino acids. The CDR3 spells CASSPWEGSNTEAFF. In nucleotides, the CDR3 is TGTGCTAGCAGCCCCTGGGAGGGCTCGAACACTGAAGCTTTCTTT.

This clone was detected only once. This chain joins TRBV18 and TRBJ2-7, with TRBD2 identical over 7 bases. CDR3 length: 14 residues. Germline CDR1 and CDR2: KGHSH and LQKENI. V shed 6 bases, J shed 2 bases, and the junction held 7 bases outside the gene matches. The CDR3, as DNA: TGTGCCAGCTCCCACGGGGGGATAACCTACGAGCAGTACTTC. Translation gives CASSHGGITYEQYF.

The chain recombines TRBV6-5 with TRBJ2-1; 12 bases are shared with TRBD1. Losses at the gene ends were 7 bases for V and 4 bases for J; bases not matched to a gene: 5. CDR1 is MNHEY, CDR2 SVGAGI, per germline. This CDR3 comprises 15 residues. The CDR3 loop reads CASKGTGGPYNEQFF. The CDR3 DNA reads as TGTGCCAGCAAGGGGACAGGGGGCCCTTACAATGAGCAGTTCTTC.

This chain connects TRBV19 to TRBJ2-6, with D maybe TRBD2 (5 bases). This CDR3 contains 15 residues. V lost 1 base and J 3 bases, leaving 7 bases between the germline ends. Germline V CDR1 and CDR2: LNHDA, SQIVND (reference sequence). The CDR3 spells CASSIARGGANVLTF. The CDR3 DNA follows: TGTGCCAGTAGTATAGCCCGGGGTGGGGCCAACGTCCTGACTTTC. Together with reference TRBV19 and TRBJ2-6, the CDR3 gives the full variable domain: DGGITQSPKYLFRKEGQNVTLSCEQNLNHDAMYWYRQDPGQGLRLIYYSQIVNDFQKGDIAEGYSVSREKKESFPLTVTSAQKNPTAFYLCASSIARGGANVLTFGAGSRLTVL.

V and J are TRBV5-1 and TRBJ2-7; 14 positions agree with TRBD2. The CDR3 has 15 residues. In germline, CDR1 is SGHRS, CDR2 YFSETQ. V dropped 5 bases and J dropped 3; count of bases not matched to a gene: 4. The CDR3, as DNA: TGCGCCAGCAGGCAAGGGACTAGCGGGAGCTACGAGCAGTACTTC. It encodes CASRQGTSGSYEQYF.

This clone was picked up a small number of times. The V and J genes are TRBV10-3 and TRBJ1-6, with D uncertain. The germline CDR1 and CDR2 sequences are ENHRY and SYGVKD. V shed 0 bases and J shed 10 bases, with 10 bases lying between them. The CDR3 spans 14 residues. CDR3 DNA sequence: TGTGCCATCAGTGAGTCGTATGAGTTGTCACCCCTCCACTTT. This sequence encodes CAISESYELSPLHF.

The V gene is TRBV5-5, the J gene TRBJ1-4; D remains ambiguous. The length of the CDR3 is 15 residues. Germline assignment: CDR1 SGHKS and CDR2 YYEKEE (reference sequence). Trimming took 5 bases from V and 3 from J, leaving 14 bases between them. For the CDR3, the DNA is TGTGCCAGCAGGTACGAGGGAGCAGCTAATGAAAAACTGTTTTTT. It is translated as CASRYEGAANEKLFF.

The V and J genes are TRBV6-7 and TRBJ1-4; TRBD1 matches 8 bases. TRBV6-7 is labeled an ORF, and its function is uncertain. The CDR3 is made up of 13 amino acids. J lost 11 bases, V lost 6 bases, and 8 bases had no gene match. The CDR3 nucleotides are TGTGCCAGCAGCTCAAGACAGGGGAGGAAACTGTTTTTT. Translating it yields CASSSRQGRKLFF.